The clone carrying this T cell receptor beta chain was picked up a small number of times. Its cognate antigen is unknown. This sample is drawn from a study of T cell repertoires in cytomegalovirus infection. Study at large: Public TCR beta signatures marked donors with CMV infection and the matching HLA.

Study-level results: It was HLA-C-restricted CMV-specific TCR beta clonotypes that dominated the response ex vivo. Pooled public TCR beta family frequency picked out CMV carriers with the relevant HLA.

Via MiXCR, TCRdb re-called the reads, giving one row per CDR3 protein. The repertoire holds around 740,000 distinct CDR3 sequences, 35% seen once, with 2.8% in the top ten. The CDR3 has 14 amino acids. Between the trimmed V and J ends, which lost 3 bases and 3 bases, there was a span of 6 bases. Germline V CDR1 and CDR2: MDHEN, SYDVKM. The V gene is TRBV28, the J gene TRBJ2-6; no definite D call. This TCR derives from a human donor in good health (CMV status not recorded). Some clones in this sample may be carry-over from other donors' samples. The material sequenced was PBMCs. The CDR3 protein is CASSFGYGANVLTF. The CDR3 DNA reads as TGTGCCAGCAGTTTCGGGTATGGGGCCAACGTCCTGACTTTC. The whole variable domain, remainder taken from reference TRBV28 and TRBJ2-6, is DVKVTQSSRYLVKRTGEKVFLECVQDMDHENMFWYRQDPGLGLRLIYFSYDVKMKEKGDIPEGYSVSREKKERFSLILESASTNQTSMYLCASSFGYGANVLTFGAGSRLTVL.